The clone carrying this T cell receptor (beta chain) was counted only a few times. What it binds is unknown. V gave up 1 base and J gave up 5 bases, with 5 bases separating them. Germline V gives CDR1 DFQATT, CDR2 SNEGSKA (reference sequence). The CDR3 spans 12 residues. This record belongs to a study of T-cell reconstitution after alpha-beta-depleted transplantation in children. Regarding the study as a whole: Several hundred rapidly expanded clones from non-depleted graft cells reportedly supplied alpha-beta T cells about two months post-transplant.

Preparation of the TCRbeta library was carried out with unique molecular identifiers. TCRdb fed the PCR reads into MiXCR, producing one record per CDR3 protein. The sample carries 780,000 or so distinct CDR3 sequences, 15% to 20% recorded once. This chain links TRBV20-1 with TRBJ2-2; D ambiguous. This sequence was found in a male patient between 10 and 17 years old who had a stem cell transplant for acute lymphoblastic leukemia, so the T cells may come from the graft donor. Sample: PBMCs, mostly from graft donor cells, taken 360 days after TCRalphabeta/CD19-depleted stem cell transplant. The CDR3 here is CSARVGTGELFF. The DNA of the CDR3 is TGCAGTGCTAGAGTGGGAACCGGGGAGCTGTTTTTT.